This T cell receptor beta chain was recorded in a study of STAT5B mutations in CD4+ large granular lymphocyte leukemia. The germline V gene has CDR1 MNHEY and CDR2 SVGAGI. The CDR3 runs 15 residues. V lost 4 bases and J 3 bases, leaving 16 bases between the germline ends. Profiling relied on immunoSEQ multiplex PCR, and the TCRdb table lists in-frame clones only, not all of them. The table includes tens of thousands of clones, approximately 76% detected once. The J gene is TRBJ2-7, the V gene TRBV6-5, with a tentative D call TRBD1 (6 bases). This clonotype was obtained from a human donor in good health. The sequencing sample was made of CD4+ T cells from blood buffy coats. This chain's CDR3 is CASSSTGTKGYEQYF. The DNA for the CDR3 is TGTGCCAGCAGTTCAACCGGGACAAAAGGCTACGAGCAGTACTTC.